These T cell receptor beta chains were read from a single sample in a study of cytomegalovirus exposure and HLA in healthy donors. Clones were sequenced by immunoSEQ multiplex PCR, and TCRdb holds only the in-frame ones, with some missing. The repertoire holds around 150,000 clones, with around three quarters as singletons. The sequencing input was PBMCs. The receptors originated from a young man in good health. Each CDR3 is given without its conserved first and last residue. Clone size is not always given. Where it is, it says once, few, many or a class for expanded clones.

TRBJ2-1 TRBV27 . ASSREAGVRNEQF
TRBJ2-7 TRBV5-4 . ASSREAAGAEQY
TRBJ1-2 TRBV5-6 . ASSRDRGRPNYGYT
TRBJ2-7 TRBV6-5 . ASSYSGTSGSYEQY
TRBJ2-4 TRBV28 . ASSTPLAYIQY
TRBJ1-2 TRBV30 . AWSVWREGYT
TRBJ2-2 TRBV7-7 . ASSFGIKGGTGELF
TRBJ2-1 TRBV18 . ASSSGLAGMSEQF
TRBJ1-2 TRBV14 . ASSQYSLPERYT
TRBJ2-1 TRBV7-2 few ASRAAPYNEQF
TRBJ2-7 TRBV2 once ATDRGEQY
TRBJ2-3 TRBV7-3 . ASSLNVRQY
TRBJ1-4 TRBV5-1 . ASSLVSGSNEKLF
TRBJ2-5 TRBV5-4 . ASSWGRALNYQETQY
TRBJ1-2 TRBV27 . ASSGTALSRYGYT
TRBJ2-5 TRBV7-3 . ASSLGPQTETQY
TRBJ2-1 TRBV5-1 few ASSWGSGSPPYNEQF
TRBJ1-2 TRBV29-1 . SVEVRSGKNYGYT
TRBJ1-2 TRBV5-1 . ASSLDRAYGYT
TRBJ1-5 TRBV18 . ASSPPGGGPQH
TRBJ1-6 TRBV7-9 . ASSLAGQTNSPLH
TRBJ2-1 TRBV4-3 . ASSLGTSYNEQF
TRBJ2-7 TRBV27 . ASSLGVSGYEQY
TRBJ2-7 TRBV5-8 . ASSFGTDYEQY
TRBJ2-3 TRBV30 . AWSLGQGTDTQY
TRBJ2-1 TRBV19 . ATRLDSYNEQF
TRBJ1-1 TRBV29-1 . SVSQVNTEAF
TRBJ1-6 TRBV15 . ATSRGRGQGGSPLH
TRBJ1-1 TRBV5-1 . ASSLWQGDTEAF
TRBJ2-7 TRBV7-2 . ASSFSREAYEQY
TRBJ1-3 TRBV18 . ASSPPGTGPSGNTIY
TRBJ2-1 TRBV7-7 . ASSQGRKQF
TRBJ2-7 TRBV21-1 . ASSKEGWTAAVYEQY
. TRBV30 . AWKVDRGSYEQY
TRBJ1-1 TRBV25-1 . ATSQGARF
TRBJ2-7 TRBV6-6 . ASSHRGSEYEQY
TRBJ2-3 TRBV5-1 . ASSLSGRVTDTQY
TRBJ1-2 TRBV30 . AWGSGQGRRYT
TRBJ1-3 TRBV7-9 . ASRPTGAGNTIY
TRBJ2-7 TRBV18 once ASSPGLNNEQY
TRBJ1-5 TRBV5-1 . ASSAPTRGHGNQPQH
TRBJ1-5 TRBV7-8 . ASSLAPVRESQH
TRBJ2-1 TRBV29-1 once SVRSGTSGGNEQF
TRBJ2-1 TRBV29-1 . SVATSGGSYNEQF
TRBJ1-1 TRBV6-5 . ASSAGTPWDTEAF